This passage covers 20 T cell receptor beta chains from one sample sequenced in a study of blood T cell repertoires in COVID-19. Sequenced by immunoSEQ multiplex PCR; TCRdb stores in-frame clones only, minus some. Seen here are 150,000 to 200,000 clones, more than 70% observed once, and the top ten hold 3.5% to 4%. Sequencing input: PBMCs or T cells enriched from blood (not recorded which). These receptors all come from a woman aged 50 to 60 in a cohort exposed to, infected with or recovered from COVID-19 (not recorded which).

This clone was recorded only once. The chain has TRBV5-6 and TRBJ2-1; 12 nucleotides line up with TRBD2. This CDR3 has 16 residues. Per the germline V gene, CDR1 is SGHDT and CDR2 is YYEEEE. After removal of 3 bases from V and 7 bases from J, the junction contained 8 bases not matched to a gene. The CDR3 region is CASSWTLLAGGNEQFF. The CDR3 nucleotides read TGTGCCAGCAGCTGGACTCTTCTAGCGGGGGGGAATGAGCAGTTCTTC.

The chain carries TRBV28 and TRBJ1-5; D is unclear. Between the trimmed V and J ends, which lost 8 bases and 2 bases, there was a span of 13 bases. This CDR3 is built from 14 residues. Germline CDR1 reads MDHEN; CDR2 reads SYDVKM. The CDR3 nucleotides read TGTGCCAGCTTATTGAGGAGCGGCAATCAGCCCCAGCATTTT. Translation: CASLLRSGNQPQHF. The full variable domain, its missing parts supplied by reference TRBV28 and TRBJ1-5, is DVKVTQSSRYLVKRTGEKVFLECVQDMDHENMFWYRQDPGLGLRLIYFSYDVKMKEKGDIPEGYSVSREKKERFSLILESASTNQTSMYLCASLLRSGNQPQHFGDGTRLSIL.

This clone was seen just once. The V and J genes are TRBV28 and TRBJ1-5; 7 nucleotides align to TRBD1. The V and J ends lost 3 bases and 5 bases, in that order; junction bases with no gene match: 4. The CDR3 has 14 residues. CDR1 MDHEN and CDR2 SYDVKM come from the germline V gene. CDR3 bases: TGTGCCAGCAGTTTCGGAGGGGGCCATCAGCCCCAGCATTTT. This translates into CASSFGGGHQPQHF.

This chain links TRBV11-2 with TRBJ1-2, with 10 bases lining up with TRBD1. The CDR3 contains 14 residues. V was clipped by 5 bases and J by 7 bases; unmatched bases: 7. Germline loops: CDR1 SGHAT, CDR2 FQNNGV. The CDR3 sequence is CASSQDRGLFGYTF. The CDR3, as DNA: TGTGCCAGCAGCCAGGACAGGGGGTTGTTTGGCTACACCTTC.

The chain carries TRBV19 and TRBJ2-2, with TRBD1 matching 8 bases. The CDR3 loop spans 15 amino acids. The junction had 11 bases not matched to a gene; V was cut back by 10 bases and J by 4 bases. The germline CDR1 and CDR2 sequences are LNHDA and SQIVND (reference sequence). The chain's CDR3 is CANKKGQGGTGELFF. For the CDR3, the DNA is TGTGCCAACAAGAAAGGACAGGGCGGCACCGGGGAGCTGTTTTTT.

Written as DNA, the CDR3 is TGTGCCAGCAGCCCCCGGGAGGCTGGGGCCAACGTCCTGACTTTC. It yields the protein CASSPREAGANVLTF. The rearrangement links TRBV3-1 (or the pseudogene TRBV3-2) to TRBJ2-6, with 7 bases matching TRBD2. With V trimmed by 4 bases and J by 2 bases, 2 bases remained unmatched. This CDR3 is built from 15 residues. Germline lookup yields CDR1 LGHDT and CDR2 YNNKEL (reference sequence).

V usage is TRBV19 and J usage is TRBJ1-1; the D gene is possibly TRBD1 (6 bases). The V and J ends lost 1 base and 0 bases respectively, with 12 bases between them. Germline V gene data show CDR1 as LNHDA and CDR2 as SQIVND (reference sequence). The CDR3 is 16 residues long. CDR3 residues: CASSIAGGRMNTEAFF. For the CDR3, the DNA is TGTGCCAGTAGTATAGCCGGGGGGCGCATGAACACTGAAGCTTTCTTT.

Here the CDR3 DNA reads TGTGCCAGCAGTCAGAGCGGGGCCTCCTACAATGAGCAGTTCTTC. The encoded protein is CASSQSGASYNEQFF. J is TRBJ2-1 and V is TRBV2, with TRBD2 matching over 7 bases. V gave up 5 bases and J gave up 0 bases; unmatched junction bases: 4. The length of the CDR3 is 15 residues. The germline V gene has CDR1 SNHLY and CDR2 FYNNEI.

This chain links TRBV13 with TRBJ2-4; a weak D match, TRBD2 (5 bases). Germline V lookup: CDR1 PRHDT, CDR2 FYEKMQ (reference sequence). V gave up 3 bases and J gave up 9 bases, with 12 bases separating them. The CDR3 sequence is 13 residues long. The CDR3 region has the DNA TGTGCCAGCAGCTTTTTGCAGGCGGGCATTCAGTACTTC. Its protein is CASSFLQAGIQYF.

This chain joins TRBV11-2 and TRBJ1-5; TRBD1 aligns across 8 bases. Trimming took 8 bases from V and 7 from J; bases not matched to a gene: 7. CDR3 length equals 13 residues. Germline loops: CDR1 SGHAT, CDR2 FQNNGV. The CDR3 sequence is CASAGGRAQPQHF. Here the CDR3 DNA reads TGTGCCAGCGCAGGGGGCAGGGCCCAGCCCCAGCATTTT.

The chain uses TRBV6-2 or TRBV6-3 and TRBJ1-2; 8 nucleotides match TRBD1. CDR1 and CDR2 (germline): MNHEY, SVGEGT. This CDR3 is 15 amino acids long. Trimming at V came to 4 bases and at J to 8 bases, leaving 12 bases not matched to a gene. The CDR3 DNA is TGTGCCAGCAGTTCCCCTTCTCCGACAGGGGAGGGCTACACCTTC. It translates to CASSSPSPTGEGYTF.

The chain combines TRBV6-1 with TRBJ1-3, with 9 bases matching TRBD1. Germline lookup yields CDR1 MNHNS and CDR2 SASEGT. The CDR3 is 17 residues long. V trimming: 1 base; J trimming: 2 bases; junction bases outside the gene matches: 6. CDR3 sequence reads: CASSEGVDRGTGNTIYF. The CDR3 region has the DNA TGTGCCAGCAGTGAAGGAGTGGACAGGGGTACTGGAAACACCATATATTTT.

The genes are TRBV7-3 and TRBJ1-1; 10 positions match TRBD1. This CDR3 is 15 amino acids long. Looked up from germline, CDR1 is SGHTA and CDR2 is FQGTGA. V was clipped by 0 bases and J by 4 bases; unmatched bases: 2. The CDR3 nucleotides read TGTGCCAGCAGCTTAACGGGACAGGGGATCACTGAAGCTTTCTTT. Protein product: CASSLTGQGITEAFF.

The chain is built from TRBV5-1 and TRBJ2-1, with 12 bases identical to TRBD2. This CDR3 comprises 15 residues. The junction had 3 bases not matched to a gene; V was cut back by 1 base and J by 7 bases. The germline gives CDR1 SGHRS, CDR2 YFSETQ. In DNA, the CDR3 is TGCGCCAGCAGCTTGAGCCTAGCGGGAGGGAATGAGCAGTTCTTC. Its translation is CASSLSLAGGNEQFF.

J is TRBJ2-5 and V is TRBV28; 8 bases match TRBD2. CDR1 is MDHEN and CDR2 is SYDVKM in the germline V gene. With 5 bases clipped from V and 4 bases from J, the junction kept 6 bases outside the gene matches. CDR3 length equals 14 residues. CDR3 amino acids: CASSSGRGLETQYF. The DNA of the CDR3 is TGTGCCAGCAGTAGCGGGAGAGGGCTAGAGACCCAGTACTTC.

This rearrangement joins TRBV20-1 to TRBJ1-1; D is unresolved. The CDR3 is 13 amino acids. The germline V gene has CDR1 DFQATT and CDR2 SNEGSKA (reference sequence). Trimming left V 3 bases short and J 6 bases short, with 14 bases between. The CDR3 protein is CSASGSQSSEAFF. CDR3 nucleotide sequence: TGCAGTGCTAGTGGGTCACAGTCATCTGAAGCTTTCTTT.

The CDR3 DNA sequence: TGTGCCAGCAGTACTCGACAGGGGAACACTGAAGCTTTCTTT. Amino acids: CASSTRQGNTEAFF. The chain carries TRBV27 and TRBJ1-1; 7 positions agree with TRBD1. This CDR3 contains 14 residues. V lost 5 bases, J lost 1 base, and 4 bases stayed unmatched. Germline assignment: CDR1 MNHEY and CDR2 SMNVEV (reference sequence).

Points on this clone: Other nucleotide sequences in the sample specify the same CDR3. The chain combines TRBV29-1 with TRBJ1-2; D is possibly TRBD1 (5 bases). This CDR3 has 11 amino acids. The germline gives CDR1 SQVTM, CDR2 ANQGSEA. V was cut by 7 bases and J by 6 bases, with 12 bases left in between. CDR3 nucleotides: TGCAGCGCCCATCGGGGGGATGGCTACACCTTC. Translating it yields CSAHRGDGYTF.

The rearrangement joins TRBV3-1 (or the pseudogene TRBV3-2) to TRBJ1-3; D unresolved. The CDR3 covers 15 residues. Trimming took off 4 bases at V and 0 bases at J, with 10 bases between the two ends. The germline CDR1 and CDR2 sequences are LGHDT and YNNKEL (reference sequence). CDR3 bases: TGTGCCAGCAGCCCCTGGGAGAGCTCTGGAAACACCATATATTTT. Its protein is CASSPWESSGNTIYF.

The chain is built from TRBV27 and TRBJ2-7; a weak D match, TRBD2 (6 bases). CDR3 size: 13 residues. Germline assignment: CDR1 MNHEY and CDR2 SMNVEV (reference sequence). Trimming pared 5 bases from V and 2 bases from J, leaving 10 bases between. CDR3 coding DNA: TGTGCCAGCAGTAGGGACTTTCCCTACGAGCAGTACTTC. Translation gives CASSRDFPYEQYF.